One and the same sample provided the 14 T cell receptor beta chains below, sequenced in a study of shared clonotypes between healthy human individuals. The protocol was immunoSEQ multiplex PCR, while the TCRdb copy is restricted to in-frame clones and leaves out a portion. The table has approximately 810,000 clones, about 92% seen once. Selected positively for CCR7 and CD45RO-negative, naive CD8 cells excluded terminally differentiated effector memory CD45RA+ cells. Sequencing used naive CD8+ T cells sorted from blood. These receptors were collected from a man under 40 in good health.

This sequence joins TRBV27 and TRBJ2-1, with D unresolved. The CDR3 has 12 amino acids. Germline CDR1 MNHEY, CDR2 SMNVEV (reference sequence). V was pared by 4 bases and J by 7 bases, with 8 bases between. The CDR3 loop is CASSSEFNEQFF. Written as DNA, the CDR3 is TGTGCCAGCAGTTCGGAGTTTAATGAGCAGTTCTTC.

CDR3 in amino acids: CASSYGVLGNQPQHF. CDR3 nucleotides: TGTGCCAGCAGCTACGGAGTATTAGGGAATCAGCCCCAGCATTTT. The chain has TRBV5-8 and TRBJ1-5; no clear D. Germline CDR1 and CDR2: SGHTS and YDEGEE. This CDR3 spans 15 amino acids. V was cut by 3 bases and J by 4 bases, with 14 bases left in between.

The V and J genes are TRBV13 and TRBJ2-1, with D perhaps TRBD2 (5 bases). V was cut by 5 bases and J by 4 bases, with 15 bases left in between. Germline loops: CDR1 PRHDT, CDR2 FYEKMQ (reference sequence). The CDR3 consists of 15 residues. The CDR3, as DNA: TGTGCCAGCAGCCCTCAGCGGTTCCAATACAATGAGCAGTTCTTC. Protein: CASSPQRFQYNEQFF. The full variable domain, its missing parts supplied by reference TRBV13 and TRBJ2-1, is AAGVIQSPRHLIKEKRETATLKCYPIPRHDTVYWYQQGPGQDPQFLISFYEKMQSDKGSIPDRFSAQQFSDYHSELNMSSLELGDSALYFCASSPQRFQYNEQFFGPGTRLTVL.

The chain recombines TRBV30 with TRBJ2-7; unclear D gene. The CDR3 consists of 12 residues. Per germline, CDR1 GTSNPN and CDR2 SVGIG (reference sequence). V shed 0 bases and J shed 2 bases, with 5 bases lying between them. The CDR3 DNA reads TGTGCCTGGAGTGTCCCGGCCTACGAGCAGTACTTC. The encoded protein is CAWSVPAYEQYF.

The chain is built from TRBV27 and TRBJ2-2; the match to TRBD1 covers 7 bases. Germline trimming cut 11 bases from V and 3 bases from J; bases unmatched to any gene: 6. The CDR3 has 13 amino acids. CDR1 MNHEY and CDR2 SMNVEV come from the germline V gene (reference sequence). The CDR3 reads CASQGVYTGELFF. CDR3 nucleotide sequence: TGTGCCTCCCAGGGGGTCTACACCGGGGAGCTGTTTTTT.

The V gene is TRBV9, the J gene TRBJ2-5, with 8 bases that match TRBD1. The CDR3 spans 15 residues. With V trimmed by 0 bases and J by 4 bases, 5 bases remained unmatched. Germline V gene lookup returns CDR1 SGDLS and CDR2 YYNGEE. The CDR3 DNA reads TGTGCCAGCAGCGTAGAGGGCAGGGGGCTAGAGACCCAGTACTTC. This gives the protein CASSVEGRGLETQYF.

This clone has a handful of counts. The chain recombines TRBV2 with TRBJ1-1, with a weak D call TRBD1 (5 bases). The CDR3 is made up of 13 amino acids. In germline, CDR1 is SNHLY, CDR2 FYNNEI. V lost 7 bases to trimming and J lost 2 bases, with 11 bases between them. Written as DNA, the CDR3 is TGTGCCAGCAAACCCGACAGAAACACTGAAGCTTTCTTT. It specifies CASKPDRNTEAFF.

The chain links TRBV7-6 to TRBJ1-1; no clear D gene. V lost 5 bases to trimming and J lost 1 base, with 11 bases between them. Germline-derived CDR1 and CDR2 are SGHVS and FNYEAQ. This CDR3 is built from 14 residues. CDR3 in DNA: TGTGCCAGCAGCCTTAAAGGGTGGAACACTGAAGCTTTCTTT. It codes for CASSLKGWNTEAFF.

Comment on this clone: The junction departs from germline at one end; a sequencing error may be responsible. This chain connects TRBV6-6 to TRBJ2-2, with unresolved D. From germline, CDR1 is MNHNY and CDR2 SVGAGI (reference sequence). This CDR3 is 12 amino acids long. CDR3 region: CASRENIGELFF. The CDR3 DNA follows: TGTGCCAGCAGAGAAAACATCGGGGAGCTGTTTTTT.

The rearrangement uses TRBV25-1 and TRBJ2-5; maybe TRBD1 (6 bases). V lost 5 bases to trimming and J lost 3 bases, with 16 bases between them. This CDR3 has 15 residues. Per the germline V gene, CDR1 is MGHDK and CDR2 is SYGVNS. The CDR3 DNA reads as TGTGCCAGCAGTAGAGGTGGGGGCAAGGAAGAGACCCAGTACTTC. As protein: CASSRGGGKEETQYF.

This clone was recorded many times. This chain links TRBV27 with TRBJ2-3; D unresolved. The CDR3 has 14 amino acids. V lost 6 bases and J 0 bases, leaving 10 bases between the germline ends. Germline CDR1 MNHEY, CDR2 SMNVEV (reference sequence). The CDR3 reads CASSFHPSTDTQYF. CDR3 DNA sequence: TGTGCCAGCAGCTTTCACCCTAGCACAGATACGCAGTATTTT.

J is TRBJ2-2 and V is TRBV19; possibly TRBD2 for D (6 bases). V was clipped by 5 bases and J by 4 bases, with 11 bases between them. The CDR3 extends over 14 amino acids. Germline V gives CDR1 LNHDA, CDR2 SQIVND (reference sequence). CDR3: CASSPGLITGELFF. CDR3 DNA: TGTGCCAGTAGTCCCGGACTAATCACCGGGGAGCTGTTTTTT.

This clone came up a few times. The chain uses TRBV7-9 and TRBJ1-2; tentatively, D is TRBD1 (5 bases). The CDR3 extends over 13 amino acids. From germline, CDR1 is SEHNR and CDR2 FQNEAQ (reference sequence). V was trimmed by 10 bases and J by 0 bases, leaving 12 bases between them. Here the CDR3 DNA reads TGTGCCATTGGGGCCGATCCTAACTATGGCTACACCTTC. This translates into CAIGADPNYGYTF.

The chain joins TRBV5-6 to TRBJ2-1; no definite D call. Looked up from germline, CDR1 is SGHDT and CDR2 is YYEEEE. V gave up 1 base and J gave up 4 bases, with 12 bases separating them. The CDR3 spans 15 residues. This CDR3 reads CASSLFRHRYNEQFF. CDR3 DNA: TGTGCCAGCAGCTTGTTTCGACACCGTTACAATGAGCAGTTCTTC.